This is a list of T cell receptor beta chains from one sample in a study of blood T cell repertoires in COVID-19. Measured with immunoSEQ multiplex PCR; TCRdb has only the in-frame clones, and not every one. The sample has 410,000 or so clones; about 89% are singletons. The sample taken for sequencing was peripheral blood. These receptors were collected from a woman in her forties with COVID-19, enrolled during active disease. Both conserved end residues are part of each CDR3. Fields, in order: CDR3 protein, CDR3 DNA, D gene, CDR3 length, J gene, clone size, V gene. The D gene is left open where the match is weak. Some rows mark clone size as missing; the rest say once, few, many or name a class of expanded clone.

CASSPGTLQETQYF,TGTGCCAGCAGCCCTGGGACTCTTCAAGAGACCCAGTACTTC,-,14,TRBJ2-5,once,TRBV5-4
CASSFDSAYGYTF,TGTGCCAGCAGCTTCGACAGTGCCTATGGCTACACCTTC,-,13,TRBJ1-2,-,TRBV7-2
CAISELDRSYEQYF,TGTGCCATCAGTGAGTTGGACAGATCCTACGAGCAGTACTTC,-,14,TRBJ2-7,-,TRBV10-3
CASSSPGAQGYEQYF,TGTGCCAGCAGCTCGCCCGGAGCACAGGGTTACGAGCAGTACTTC,-,15,TRBJ2-7,few,TRBV27
CASSLDAGVGEKLFF,TGCGCCAGCAGCTTGGATGCAGGGGTAGGAGAAAAACTGTTTTTT,-,15,TRBJ1-4,-,TRBV5-1
CAISESETEAFF,TGTGCCATCAGTGAGTCGGAGACTGAAGCTTTCTTT,-,12,TRBJ1-1,-,TRBV10-3
CGTSERDRDTQYF,TGTGGGACTAGCGAGAGAGACAGGGATACGCAGTATTTT,TRBD2,13,TRBJ2-3,-,TRBV25-1
CASSPYAGQAKNTEAFF,TGTGCCAGCTCACCTTACGCGGGACAGGCTAAGAACACTGAAGCTTTCTTT,TRBD1,17,TRBJ1-1,-,TRBV18
CAWRSRGLSSYEQYF,TGTGCCTGGAGGAGTAGGGGGCTAAGCTCCTACGAGCAGTACTTC,TRBD1,15,TRBJ2-7,-,TRBV30
CASSPRGAKNTGELFF,TGTGCCAGCAGCCCCCGTGGGGCCAAGAACACCGGGGAGCTGTTTTTT,-,16,TRBJ2-2,-,TRBV9
CASSSVDGPGVYGYTF,TGTGCCAGCAGTTCCGTTGATGGGCCAGGGGTCTATGGCTACACCTTC,-,16,TRBJ1-2,once,TRBV28
CASRTGQDNEKLFF,TGTGCCAGCAGAACTGGACAGGATAATGAAAAACTGTTTTTT,TRBD1,14,TRBJ1-4,-,TRBV6-5
CASSDQGPLYNEQFF,TGTGCCAGCAGTGACCAGGGGCCCCTCTACAATGAGCAGTTCTTC,-,15,TRBJ2-1,once,TRBV2
CASSQERRGGLGEQFF,TGCGCCAGCAGCCAAGAACGGCGGGGGGGCCTGGGTGAGCAGTTCTTC,TRBD2,16,TRBJ2-1,once,TRBV4-3
CASSWPGLAGDNEQFF,TGTGCCAGCAGCTGGCCGGGACTAGCGGGCGATAATGAGCAGTTCTTC,TRBD2,16,TRBJ2-1,-,TRBV11-2
CASGGTMRSQPQHF,TGTGCCAGCGGGGGGACGATGCGGTCACAGCCCCAGCATTTT,-,14,TRBJ1-5,-,TRBV7-2
CASSLISSTVNTGELFF,TGTGCCAGCAGCTTAATTTCTTCAACAGTGAACACCGGGGAGCTGTTTTTT,-,17,TRBJ2-2,-,TRBV7-3
CASSERQGSSYEQYF,TGTGCCAGCAGTGAAAGGCAGGGGAGCTCCTACGAGCAGTACTTC,-,15,TRBJ2-7,once,TRBV25-1
CASSVATGQVYNEQFF,TGTGCCAGCAGCGTAGCTACAGGACAGGTCTACAATGAGCAGTTCTTC,TRBD1,16,TRBJ2-1,-,TRBV9
CASSRTGTGELFF,TGTGCCAGCTCACGAACAGGGACCGGGGAGCTGTTTTTT,-,13,TRBJ2-2,-,TRBV18
CASSFILITGELFF,TGTGCCAGCAGTTTTATCCTTATCACCGGGGAGCTGTTTTTT,-,14,TRBJ2-2,-,TRBV28
CASSLGGASTEAFF,TGTGCCAGCAGTTTAGGGGGGGCAAGCACTGAAGCTTTCTTT,-,14,TRBJ1-1,-,TRBV28
CACITGAVYNEQFF,TGTGCCTGCATAACAGGGGCTGTCTACAATGAGCAGTTCTTC,TRBD1,14,TRBJ2-1,few,TRBV30
CASRERSTNEKLFF,TGTGCCAGCAGAGAGAGGTCAACTAATGAAAAACTGTTTTTT,-,14,TRBJ1-4,many,TRBV2
CASSPRCSGNTIYF,TGTGCCAGCAGCCCCAGGTGCTCTGGAAACACCATATATTTT,-,14,TRBJ1-3,few,TRBV7-4
CASSTGVGVQPQHF,TGTGCCAGCAGTACAGGGGTAGGAGTACAGCCCCAGCATTTT,TRBD1,14,TRBJ1-5,once,TRBV27
CASSLRQGNSPLHF,TGTGCCAGCAGTTTAAGACAGGGGAATTCACCCCTCCACTTT,TRBD1,14,TRBJ1-6,once,TRBV27
CASRARPGREQYF,TGTGCCAGCAGAGCCCGGCCAGGTCGCGAGCAGTACTTC,-,13,TRBJ2-7,-,TRBV6-5
CASSIGGAEETQYF,TGTGCCAGTAGTATCGGGGGGGCGGAGGAGACCCAGTACTTC,TRBD2,14,TRBJ2-5,-,TRBV19
CASSLGGTGSYEQYF,TGTGCCAGCAGCTTAGGGGGGACAGGCTCCTACGAGCAGTACTTC,TRBD1,15,TRBJ2-7,-,TRBV11-1
CASSSIQRPYEQYF,TGTGCCAGCAGCTCGATCCAGCGCCCCTACGAGCAGTACTTC,-,14,TRBJ2-7,-,TRBV7-2
CASSRDRGSYNSPLHF,TGTGCCAGCAGCCGGGACAGGGGATCCTATAATTCACCCCTCCACTTT,TRBD1,16,TRBJ1-6,once,TRBV5-4
CASSPERYTEAFF,TGTGCCAGCAGCCCAGAGCGTTACACTGAAGCTTTCTTT,-,13,TRBJ1-1,-,TRBV7-3
CASSTQGGGNTEAFF,TGTGCCAGCAGCACCCAGGGGGGAGGGAACACTGAAGCTTTCTTT,TRBD1,15,TRBJ1-1,-,TRBV7-2
CAISRTENTGELFF,TGTGCCATCAGTAGGACAGAGAACACCGGGGAGCTGTTTTTT,-,14,TRBJ2-2,-,TRBV10-3
CASSLGGANTEAFF,TGTGCCAGCAGTTTAGGGGGGGCGAACACTGAAGCTTTCTTT,-,14,TRBJ1-1,-,TRBV28
CASSTGTGVGQPQHF,TGTGCCAGCAGTACCGGGACAGGGGTGGGGCAGCCCCAGCATTTT,TRBD1,15,TRBJ1-5,-,TRBV27
CAISNSGANVLTF,TGTGCCATCAGCAACTCTGGGGCCAACGTCCTGACTTTC,-,13,TRBJ2-6,-,TRBV10-3
CASSPSVAGNTIYF,TGTGCCAGCAGCCCCTCGGTTGCTGGAAACACCATATATTTT,-,14,TRBJ1-3,-,TRBV6-6
CASSRDSQTQYF,TGTGCCAGCAGCCGGGACAGTCAGACCCAGTACTTC,TRBD1,12,TRBJ2-5,-,TRBV12-3/TRBV12-4
CASTEHSGNTIYF,TGTGCCAGCACCGAACACTCTGGAAACACCATATATTTT,-,13,TRBJ1-3,-,TRBV6-5
CASSLSKEKTLHF,TGTGCCAGCAGTTTATCAAAGGAGAAAACCCTCCACTTT,-,13,TRBJ1-6,-,TRBV28
CASSSTGGSGYTF,TGTGCCAGCAGCTCGACAGGGGGCAGTGGCTACACCTTC,TRBD1,13,TRBJ1-2,-,TRBV7-9
CASSQDLGRYAEAFF,TGTGCCAGCAGCCAAGATTTAGGCAGGTATGCTGAAGCTTTCTTT,-,15,TRBJ1-1,-,TRBV3-1/TRBV3-2
CASSLGGVRDPEQKEYF,TGTGCCAGCAGTTTGGGGGGGGTCAGGGACCCCGAGCAAAAGGAGTACTTC,TRBD2,17,TRBJ2-7,once,TRBV27
CASSLGQGNTEAFF,TGTGCCAGCAGCTTAGGACAGGGGAACACTGAAGCTTTCTTT,TRBD1,14,TRBJ1-1,few,TRBV7-6
CSVESLNTEAFF,TGCAGCGTTGAGTCTTTGAACACTGAAGCTTTCTTT,-,12,TRBJ1-1,-,TRBV29-1
CASSQDPRNTEAFF,TGCGCCAGCAGCCAAGATCCCAGGAACACTGAAGCTTTCTTT,-,14,TRBJ1-1,-,TRBV4-3
CASSSRVAGEQYF,TGTGCCAGCAGCTCCAGGGTCGCAGGGGAGCAGTACTTC,-,13,TRBJ2-7,-,TRBV7-2
CASSLIFGSQSYEQYF,TGTGCCAGCAGCTTAATTTTCGGGAGCCAGTCCTACGAGCAGTACTTC,-,16,TRBJ2-7,-,TRBV7-9
CASRGQPGNEKLFF,TGTGCCAGCAGGGGACAGCCGGGTAATGAAAAACTGTTTTTT,TRBD1,14,TRBJ1-4,-,TRBV2
CASRDRRNSNQPQHF,TGTGCCAGTAGGGACAGGAGAAATAGCAATCAGCCCCAGCATTTT,TRBD1,15,TRBJ1-5,-,TRBV19
CASSPQVSYSTDTQYF,TGTGCCAGCAGCCCACAGGTTTCCTATAGCACAGATACGCAGTATTTT,-,16,TRBJ2-3,-,TRBV27
CASSPGQGEITGANVLTF,TGTGCCAGCAGCCCCGGACAGGGGGAGATTACTGGGGCCAACGTCCTGACTTTC,TRBD1,18,TRBJ2-6,-,TRBV5-5
CAWSVLAGRNSPLHF,TGTGCCTGGAGTGTACTTGCAGGGAGGAATTCACCCCTCCACTTT,-,15,TRBJ1-6,-,TRBV30
CASRPGQLKNTEAFF,TGTGCCAGCAGACCGGGACAGTTAAAGAACACTGAAGCTTTCTTT,TRBD1,15,TRBJ1-1,-,TRBV6-4
CASTFTGLGYTF,TGTGCCAGTACTTTTACGGGTCTCGGCTACACCTTC,-,12,TRBJ1-2,-,TRBV6-5
CASSYNRGRVENSPLHF,TGTGCCAGCAGTTACAACAGGGGGCGCGTAGAGAATTCACCCCTCCACTTT,TRBD1,17,TRBJ1-6,-,TRBV28
CASSLTGVVGQPQHF,TGTGCCAGCAGCTTGACAGGGGTAGTCGGTCAGCCCCAGCATTTT,TRBD1,15,TRBJ1-5,-,TRBV7-9